The rows below give T cell receptor beta chains drawn from one sample of a study of beta chain features in type 1 diabetes. Some clones are missing from TCRdb's copy, which holds only in-frame ones; the method was immunoSEQ multiplex PCR. Seen here are hundreds of thousands of clones, about 30% observed once, and the top ten hold 0.06% to 0.07%. Source material: naive CD4+ T cells from blood. These receptors all stem from a man aged 18 to 29 in good health. Both conserved end residues are part of each CDR3. A D gene is named only where the DNA matches it firmly. A row's size may be missing; if present it is once, few, many or a size class.

V gene	D gene	J gene	clone size	CDR3 DNA	CDR3 protein
TRBV27	.	TRBJ2-7	.	TGTGCCAGCAGTCCGAGGGGCGTTGTGAAGCAGTACTTC	CASSPRGVVKQYF
TRBV7-9	TRBD2	TRBJ2-3	few	TGTGCCAGCAGCAACCCGGGACTAGTCACAGATACGCAGTATTTT	CASSNPGLVTDTQYF
TRBV5-1	.	TRBJ2-3	once	TGCGCCAGCAGCTTAGCCCTGGCAGATACGCAGTATTTT	CASSLALADTQYF
TRBV28	TRBD1	TRBJ1-2	.	TGTGCCAGCAGTCCCAGGGGGCTCATCTATGGCTACACCTTC	CASSPRGLIYGYTF
TRBV2	.	TRBJ2-2	few	TGTGCCAGCAGAGGCGGGACGAACACCGGGGAGCTGTTTTTT	CASRGGTNTGELFF
TRBV7-2	.	TRBJ2-3	.	TGTGCCAGCAGTTTAGGGTGGGGCGCAGATACGCAGTATTTT	CASSLGWGADTQYF
TRBV9	TRBD2	TRBJ2-3	.	TGTGCCAGCAGCTTAAGGACTAGCGGGAGAACCACAGATACGCAGTATTTT	CASSLRTSGRTTDTQYF
TRBV29-1	.	TRBJ2-5	.	TGCAGCGTTCAGGGGCCCGAGGAGACCCAGTACTTC	CSVQGPEETQYF
TRBV10-3	TRBD2	TRBJ2-3	few	TGTGCCATCAGTTTAGCGGGTAGCACAGATACGCAGTATTTT	CAISLAGSTDTQYF
TRBV7-6	.	TRBJ1-1	.	TGTGCCACCGACGGGGATGTGAACACTGAAGCTTTCTTT	CATDGDVNTEAFF
TRBV14	TRBD2	TRBJ2-1	.	TGTGCCAGCAGCCAAGATGTAGCGGGAGTCGTCTCCTACAATGAGCAGTTCTTC	CASSQDVAGVVSYNEQFF
TRBV4-1	TRBD2	TRBJ2-1	few	TGCGCCAGCAGCCAAGTTTGGCTAGCGGGCCCCTACAATGAGCAGTTCTTC	CASSQVWLAGPYNEQFF
TRBV30	TRBD2	TRBJ2-3	.	TGTGCCTGGAGTGTGGGACTAGCGGTAGATACGCAGTATTTT	CAWSVGLAVDTQYF
TRBV18	TRBD1	TRBJ2-3	few	TGTGCCAGCTCACCCCCCGCCGGACAGGGGTTAGATACGCAGTATTTT	CASSPPAGQGLDTQYF
TRBV2	.	TRBJ2-7	few	TGTGCCAGCAGACCGAATGGGCCCGAGCAGTACTTC	CASRPNGPEQYF
TRBV29-1	TRBD2	TRBJ2-4	.	TGCAGCGGAAGCGGGAGCGAAAGAAACATTCAGTACTTC	CSGSGSERNIQYF
TRBV28	TRBD2	TRBJ2-5	few	TGTGCCAGCAGTCTATGGACTAGCGGGAGTGAGACCCAGTACTTC	CASSLWTSGSETQYF
TRBV7-2	TRBD1	TRBJ2-7	.	TGTGCCAGCAGCTTTAGACAGGGCGCCTACGAGCAGTACTTC	CASSFRQGAYEQYF